This TCR beta chain was recorded in a study of T cells after yellow fever vaccination. General observations from the study: Reappearance after the booster was seen for most primary-vaccination clones, at 96% CD4 and 85% to 90% CD8.

Trimming stripped 0 bases from V and 1 base from J, with 5 bases between. Germline CDR1 and CDR2: SGHRS and YFSETQ. There are 14 residues in the CDR3. One entry per CDR3 protein, called by TCRdb with MiXCR from the 5' RACE reads. The data show approximately 550,000 distinct CDR3 sequences, 15% to 20% seen once. In regard to this clonotype: Its target is not known.

The sample was PBMCs, taken 15 days after the yellow fever booster vaccination. The sequence was collected from a man younger than 45 who received the YFV17D yellow fever vaccine. The J gene is TRBJ2-1, the V gene TRBV5-1; no clear D. The CDR3 coding sequence is TGCGCCAGCAGCTTGGACATTTCCTACAATGAGCAGTTCTTC. Translated, it gives CASSLDISYNEQFF.